These T cell receptor beta chains were read from a single sample in a study of cytomegalovirus exposure and HLA in healthy donors. The table came from immunoSEQ multiplex PCR; TCRdb's copy has only in-frame clones and leaves some out. The table lists roughly 70,000 clones, roughly nine tenths of them singletons, with 9.5% to 13% in the top ten. The sample comprised PBMCs. The origin of the receptors is a woman in her 30s in good health and CMV-seropositive. Each CDR3 is given with its conserved first and last residue. Fields, in order: D gene, J gene, clone size, V gene, CDR3 DNA, CDR3 protein. D genes are given only for firm matches. Where a row states a size, it is once, few, many or the class of an expanded clone; other rows omit it.

>TRBD1|TRBJ2-2|.|TRBV12-5
TGTGCTAGTGGTGGGGGACAGGGAGGCACCGGGGAGCTGTTTTTT
CASGGGQGGTGELFF
>TRBD1|TRBJ1-1|.|TRBV2
TGTGCCAGCAGGGGGACAGGGCAATTGAACACTGAAGCTTTCTTT
CASRGTGQLNTEAFF
>TRBD1|TRBJ1-1|.|TRBV28
TGTGCCAGCAGTCCGACAGGGGGCTTCACTGAAGCTTTCTTT
CASSPTGGFTEAFF
>TRBD2|TRBJ2-1|.|TRBV7-9
TGTGCCAGCAGCGAGAAGAGCGGGAGGGCCCACAATGAGCAGTTCTTC
CASSEKSGRAHNEQFF
>TRBD1|TRBJ2-7|.|TRBV27
TGTGCCAGCAGCTCCGACAGGGTCAAGGGCGAGCAGTACTTC
CASSSDRVKGEQYF
>TRBD2|TRBJ2-1|few|TRBV7-2
TGTGCCAGCAGCTTCTGGCGGGAGATCTACAATGAGCAGTTCTTC
CASSFWREIYNEQFF
>TRBD2|TRBJ2-2|.|TRBV18
TGTGCCAGCCGACTCGGACTAGCGGGGAGTCGGACCGGGGAGCTGTTTTTT
CASRLGLAGSRTGELFF
>.|TRBJ2-7|.|TRBV7-6
TGTGCCAGCAGCTTAGCGCTAAGACCGAGGGACTCCTACGAGCAGTACTTC
CASSLALRPRDSYEQYF
>.|TRBJ2-1|once|TRBV6-1
TGTGCCAGCAGTCTTTGGCGGGAAGGCAATGAGCAGTTCTTC
CASSLWREGNEQFF
>TRBD2|TRBJ2-3|.|TRBV2
TGTGCCAGCAGTTGGGGACTAGCGGGAGGCTCAGATACGCAGTATTTT
CASSWGLAGGSDTQYF
>.|TRBJ1-5|.|TRBV2
TGTGCCAGCAGTGACAGGGTGGGCAATCAGCCCCAGCATTTT
CASSDRVGNQPQHF
>.|TRBJ2-3|.|TRBV5-4
TGTGCCAGCAGCAACCACGGGGGAGCAGATACGCAGTATTTT
CASSNHGGADTQYF
>.|TRBJ1-4|.|TRBV21-1
TGTGCCAGCAGCTCGGGCCGTCCGGGACAGGGAGACTCGACTAATGAAAAACTGTTTTTT
CASSSGRPGQGDSTNEKLFF
>TRBD2|TRBJ2-7|.|TRBV6-1
TGTGCCAGCAGTGAAGAGGGGCTAGCGGGAGTTTATTCCGAGCAGTACTTC
CASSEEGLAGVYSEQYF
>.|TRBJ2-7|.|TRBV6-5
TGTGCCAGCAGTTACTGGCGGGACGTATCCTACGAGCAGTACTTC
CASSYWRDVSYEQYF
>.|TRBJ2-3|.|TRBV10-1
TGCGCCAGCGGGGCTGGTGTGTCTAGCACAGATACGCAGTATTTT
CASGAGVSSTDTQYF
>TRBD1|TRBJ2-7|many|TRBV2
TGTGCCAGCAGCCCGAACAGGGGCGCGGGTGTACGCGAGCAGTACTTC
CASSPNRGAGVREQYF
>TRBD1|TRBJ1-1|once|TRBV5-1
TGCGCCAGCAGCTTTGGATACAGGGGGCGCGGGTTGAACACTGAAGCTTTCTTT
CASSFGYRGRGLNTEAFF
>TRBD1|TRBJ1-4|.|TRBV28
TGTGCCAGCAGTGCTCCTCCTGGGACAGGGATCTCGGATGAAAAACTGTTTTTT
CASSAPPGTGISDEKLFF
>TRBD1|TRBJ1-1|.|TRBV7-9
TGTGCCAGCAGCTTAAGACAGGGGGTGAACACTGAAGCTTTCTTT
CASSLRQGVNTEAFF
>.|TRBJ1-4|.|TRBV7-9
TGTGCCAGCAGCTTCGAGGGGGATGGAAAACTGTTTTTT
CASSFEGDGKLFF
>TRBD2|TRBJ2-1|.|TRBV6-4
TGTGCCAGCAGCCGAAAACCGTACTTAGCGGGAGTGGTGAATGAGCAGTTCTTC
CASSRKPYLAGVVNEQFF
>TRBD1|TRBJ2-3|.|TRBV11-2
TGTGCCAGCAGCTTCCAAGGGACAGGGATAAGCACAGATACGCAGTATTTT
CASSFQGTGISTDTQYF
>.|TRBJ2-7|.|TRBV10-2
TGCGCCAGCAGTGACCCGACCGACAGGCCCTACGAGCAGTACTTC
CASSDPTDRPYEQYF
>.|TRBJ2-1|.|TRBV7-3
TGTGCCAGCAGCTTATCCTCGGGTGAGCAGTTCTTC
CASSLSSGEQFF
>.|TRBJ1-5|.|TRBV15
TGTGCCATTTCCGACAGCTCCAATCAGCCCCAGCATTTT
CAISDSSNQPQHF
>.|TRBJ2-7|.|TRBV25-1
TGTGCCAGCAGTGAATTCGGGGGACTGGCCTACGAGCAGTACTTC
CASSEFGGLAYEQYF
>.|TRBJ1-6|.|TRBV30
TGTGCCTGGAGTGTAGTGGGCCTCCTCCACTTT
CAWSVVGLLHF
>TRBD1|TRBJ2-7|.|TRBV27
TGTGCCAGCAGTCAAAGGACAGGGTTCCAGGGGTACGAGCAGTACTTC
CASSQRTGFQGYEQYF
>.|TRBJ1-2|.|TRBV9
TGTGCCAGCAGCGTAGTGGGGGGGTTTGGCTACACCTTC
CASSVVGGFGYTF
>TRBD2|TRBJ2-3|few|TRBV6-1
TGTGCCAGCAGTGAGGAAGCGGGAGGAACAGATACGCAGTATTTT
CASSEEAGGTDTQYF
>TRBD2|TRBJ2-1|once|TRBV28
TGTGCCAGCAGTTTGCCGGGACTAGCGGGTAACAATGAGCAGTTCTTC
CASSLPGLAGNNEQFF
>.|TRBJ2-2|few|TRBV5-4
TGTGCCAGCAGCCCCCGACACGACACCGGGGAGCTGTTTTTT
CASSPRHDTGELFF
>.|TRBJ1-2|.|TRBV29-1
TGCAGCTCCCGAAGACAAAACTATGGCTACACCTTC
CSSRRQNYGYTF
>TRBD1|TRBJ1-4|.|TRBV28
TGTGCCAGCAGTCGACAGGGGCCAGGTTGGAAACTGTTTTTT
CASSRQGPGWKLFF
>.|TRBJ2-7|.|TRBV5-4
TGTGCCAGCACGACTATAGGTCGCCAGGAGCAGTACTTC
CASTTIGRQEQYF
>TRBD1|TRBJ2-7|.|TRBV19
TGTGCCAGTAGTAATTGGGACAGGGGGACCTACGAGCAGTACTTC
CASSNWDRGTYEQYF
>.|TRBJ1-2|.|TRBV5-4
TGTGCCAGCAGCCGCGTATCGGCAGGGTTCTATGGCTACACCTTC
CASSRVSAGFYGYTF
>.|TRBJ1-2|medium-sized|TRBV6-1
TGTGCCAGCAGTGAAGGAGGCACGTCCGGTGGCTACACCTTC
CASSEGGTSGGYTF
>TRBD1|TRBJ2-1|once|TRBV11-3
TGTGCCAGCAGCTCCGCAGGGGGATTCTCCAATGAGCAGTTCTTC
CASSSAGGFSNEQFF
>.|TRBJ2-5|.|TRBV29-1
TGCAGCGTTGAGGGGCTGCTGGGGGAGACCCAGTACTTC
CSVEGLLGETQYF
>.|TRBJ1-5|.|TRBV19
TGTGCCAGTAGTATAGCTAATCAGCCCCAGCATTTT
CASSIANQPQHF
>.|TRBJ1-5|.|TRBV19
TGTGCCAGTAGTATTGCGCGAGGGAATCAGCCCCAGCATTTT
CASSIARGNQPQHF
>.|TRBJ2-7|.|TRBV2
TGTGCCAGCGGGACTCGGCAGTACTTC
CASGTRQYF
>TRBD2|TRBJ2-7|.|TRBV6-4
TGTGCCAGCAGGTCCTATAGCGGGTGTGAGTACGAGCAGTACTTC
CASRSYSGCEYEQYF
>TRBD1|TRBJ2-7|.|TRBV4-1
TGCGCCAGCAGCCAAGATCACACCGGGACAGGAACCTACGAGCAGTACTTC
CASSQDHTGTGTYEQYF
>.|TRBJ1-3|.|TRBV11-2
TGTGCCAGCAGCTTACAACAAACTGGAAACACCATATATTTT
CASSLQQTGNTIYF
>.|TRBJ1-2|once|TRBV23-1
TGCGCCAGCAGCCTAGAGAGGGCTTCCTATGGCTACACCTTC
CASSLERASYGYTF
>TRBD2|TRBJ2-3|.|TRBV28
TGTGCCAGCAGTATCCAAGGACTAGCGGGGTTCACAGATACGCAGTATTTT
CASSIQGLAGFTDTQYF
>TRBD2|TRBJ2-7|.|TRBV28
TGTGCCAGCAGTTTAGTAGGACTAGCGGTAACCTACGAGCAGTACTTC
CASSLVGLAVTYEQYF
>.|TRBJ1-2|.|TRBV9
TGTGCCAGCAGCCCAGGCACAGGGAACTATGGCTACACCTTC
CASSPGTGNYGYTF
>.|TRBJ2-5|once|TRBV18
TGTGCCAGCTCACGGAGGGACAGCCTAGAGACCCAGTACTTC
CASSRRDSLETQYF
>.|TRBJ2-3|.|TRBV5-6
TGTGCCAGCAGCACCCCCGGGACAGATACGCAGTATTTT
CASSTPGTDTQYF
>.|TRBJ1-1|.|TRBV13
TGTGCCAGCAGCTCTACGAGCACTGAAGCTTTCTTT
CASSSTSTEAFF